This T cell receptor beta chain was profiled in a study of Graves' ophthalmopathy and Graves' hyperthyroidism. RNA transcripts were the template, and TCR beta CDR3 regions were amplified from them. Following a first-round RT-PCR that used HTBI primers, a second-round multiplex PCR was carried out. Each CDR3 protein gets one entry after TCRdb re-called the multiplex PCR reads with MiXCR. The table includes about 1.1 million distinct CDR3 sequences, about 35% detected once. On this clonotype itself: The antigen remains undetermined.

General observations from the study: In blood, most expanded thyroid clonotypes above 0.001 frequency were also detected.

Between the trimmed V and J ends, which lost 5 bases and 2 bases, there was a span of 14 bases. The CDR3 is 15 residues long. Germline V gives CDR1 SGDLS, CDR2 YYNGEE. The clonotype comes from an adult man with Graves' hyperthyroidism. The source material was peripheral blood or thyroid tissue (not recorded which). The chain joins TRBV9 to TRBJ1-5; perhaps TRBD1 as D (6 bases). CDR3 bases: TGTGCCAGCAGGGAAGTTAAGGGGGGCAATCAGCCCCAGCATTTT. Protein: CASREVKGGNQPQHF.